The 25 T cell receptor beta chains reported below all come from one sample, sequenced in a study of blood T cell repertoires in COVID-19. Measured with immunoSEQ multiplex PCR; TCRdb has only the in-frame clones, and not every one. The sample has some 120,000 clones; approximately 85% are singletons. The source material was peripheral blood. Receptors originate from a woman aged 80 or over with COVID-19, enrolled during active disease.

The chain joins TRBV5-1 to TRBJ2-1, with TRBD2 matching 13 bases. The V and J ends lost 3 bases and 7 bases, in that order; junction bases with no gene match: 7. Germline loops: CDR1 SGHRS, CDR2 YFSETQ. The length of the CDR3 is 16 residues. The CDR3 reads CASSSRTSGSGNEQFF. CDR3 bases: TGCGCCAGCAGCTCCAGGACTAGCGGGAGTGGTAATGAGCAGTTCTTC.

CDR3 sequence reads: CASSLGAGAGVQPQHF. Written as DNA, the CDR3 is TGTGCCAGCAGCTTAGGGGCGGGCGCGGGGGTTCAGCCCCAGCATTTT. The chain couples TRBV7-8 to TRBJ1-5; TRBD1 is a possible D gene (5 bases). In germline, CDR1 is SGHVS, CDR2 FQNEAQ. This CDR3 spans 16 amino acids. V lost 1 base, J lost 6 bases, and 16 bases lay in between.

The chain combines TRBV2 with TRBJ2-3; the match to TRBD2 covers 8 bases. Germline CDR1 is SNHLY and CDR2 is FYNNEI. V lost 4 bases to trimming and J lost 0 bases; unmatched junction nucleotides: 0. The CDR3 has 14 residues. The CDR3 region is CASSASGSTDTQYF. The CDR3 nucleotides are TGTGCCAGCAGTGCTAGCGGGAGCACAGATACGCAGTATTTT. The whole variable domain, remainder taken from reference TRBV2 and TRBJ2-3, is EPEVTQTPSHQVTQMGQEVILRCVPISNHLYFYWYRQILGQKVEFLVSFYNNEISEKSEIFDDQFSVERPDGSNFTLKIRSTKLEDSAMYFCASSASGSTDTQYFGPGTRLTVL.

J is TRBJ2-7 and V is TRBV5-1; possibly TRBD2 for D (5 bases). Germline V lookup: CDR1 SGHRS, CDR2 YFSETQ. The CDR3 has 12 amino acids. With 7 bases removed from V and 2 bases from J, the gap between germline ends came to 10 bases. This CDR3 is CASGKGAYEQYF. CDR3 nucleotides: TGCGCCAGCGGGAAGGGAGCCTACGAGCAGTACTTC.

A few counts support this clone. J is TRBJ1-6 and V is TRBV28; TRBD1 aligns across 7 bases. Looked up from germline, CDR1 is MDHEN and CDR2 is SYDVKM. The CDR3 spans 15 residues. V was pared by 7 bases and J by 6 bases, with 9 bases of the junction left unmatched. The CDR3 bases are TGTGCCAGCATTCTCCGGGACAGCCTTAATTCACCCCTCCACTTT. Protein sequence: CASILRDSLNSPLHF.

The rearrangement links TRBV7-8 to TRBJ2-1, with TRBD2 as a possible D gene (5 bases). Germline V gene sequence: CDR1 SGHVS, CDR2 FQNEAQ. The CDR3 covers 18 residues. The V end was cut by 5 bases, the J end by 0 bases, with 20 bases between. CDR3 DNA: TGTGCCAGCAGCCCGAGCTCTAGAAGCGGCTCCTCCTACAATGAGCAGTTCTTC. Its translation is CASSPSSRSGSSYNEQFF.

This clone was seen only a few times. The V gene is TRBV6-4, the J gene TRBJ2-3; D is possibly TRBD1 (6 bases). The V end lost 10 bases, the J end lost 2 bases, and 13 bases lay between the germline ends. Per germline, CDR1 MRHNA and CDR2 SNTAGT. The CDR3 has 13 residues. CDR3 amino acids: CATSQGHTDTQYF. In DNA, the CDR3 is TGTGCCACCAGCCAGGGACACACAGATACGCAGTATTTT.

The rearrangement joins TRBV12-3 or TRBV12-4 to TRBJ2-5, with a possible D match to TRBD2 (7 bases). The V gene lost 7 bases and the J gene lost 5 bases, with 14 bases spanning the gap. CDR3 size: 13 residues. As DNA, the CDR3 is TGTGCCAGCACCCGGGGGGCCGGGGAGACCCAGTACTTC. It encodes CASTRGAGETQYF.

This chain links TRBV15 with TRBJ1-1; TRBD1 aligns across 8 bases. J gave up 6 bases and V 2 bases, and 11 bases lay outside the gene matches. Germline V gene lookup returns CDR1 LNHNV and CDR2 YYDKDF (reference sequence). There are 16 residues in the CDR3. CDR3 in amino acids: CATSRPSPGGLSEAFF. The CDR3 DNA sequence: TGTGCCACCAGCAGACCGAGTCCAGGGGGCTTGTCTGAAGCTTTCTTT. The variable domain in full, completed from reference TRBV15 and TRBJ1-1, reads DAMVIQNPRYQVTQFGKPVTLSCSQTLNHNVMYWYQQKSSQAPKLLFHYYDKDFNNEADTPDNFQSRRPNTSFCFLDIRSPGLGDTAMYLCATSRPSPGGLSEAFFGQGTRLTVV.

This sequence joins TRBV5-8 and TRBJ1-2; D not resolved. Germline V CDR1 and CDR2: SGHTS, YDEGEE. The V end was cut by 4 bases, the J end by 2 bases, with 15 bases between. The CDR3 spans 15 residues. The CDR3 DNA is TGTGCCAGCAGCCCCGAAGGTGGGAGGAACTATGGCTACACCTTC. Translation: CASSPEGGRNYGYTF.

This chain links TRBV10-3 with TRBJ2-5; D not resolved. CDR3 size: 12 residues. CDR1 and CDR2 from the germline V gene are ENHRY and SYGVKD. V gave up 3 bases and J gave up 5 bases, with 7 bases separating them. CDR3 loop: CAISDSIETQYF. The CDR3 DNA follows: TGTGCCATCAGTGACTCTATTGAGACCCAGTACTTC.

In this sample, this clone turned up once. This chain connects TRBV2 to TRBJ1-3, with D maybe TRBD1 (6 bases). The CDR3 covers 14 residues. V lost 5 bases to trimming and J lost 4 bases, with 12 bases between them. Germline V CDR1 and CDR2: SNHLY, FYNNEI. The CDR3 region has the DNA TGTGCCAGCAGTCCCACAGGGTTGGGAAACACCATATATTTT. Protein product: CASSPTGLGNTIYF. The full variable domain, completed using reference TRBV2 and TRBJ1-3, is EPEVTQTPSHQVTQMGQEVILRCVPISNHLYFYWYRQILGQKVEFLVSFYNNEISEKSEIFDDQFSVERPDGSNFTLKIRSTKLEDSAMYFCASSPTGLGNTIYFGEGSWLTVV.

V usage is TRBV13 and J usage is TRBJ1-1; 9 bases are shared with TRBD1. The germline gives CDR1 PRHDT, CDR2 FYEKMQ (reference sequence). J was trimmed by 5 bases and V by 5 bases; bases with no gene match: 6. The CDR3 runs to 14 residues. CDR3 loop: CASSRGTGRTEAFF. The CDR3, as DNA: TGTGCCAGCAGCCGAGGGACAGGGAGGACTGAAGCTTTCTTT. The full variable domain, with the rest looked up from reference TRBV13 and TRBJ1-1, is AAGVIQSPRHLIKEKRETATLKCYPIPRHDTVYWYQQGPGQDPQFLISFYEKMQSDKGSIPDRFSAQQFSDYHSELNMSSLELGDSALYFCASSRGTGRTEAFFGQGTRLTVV.

This chain connects TRBV7-2 to TRBJ2-7; TRBD2 aligns across 7 bases. Unmatched junction bases numbered 5, after V lost 5 bases and J lost 4 bases. The CDR3 contains 13 residues. Germline V CDR1 and CDR2: SGHTA, FQGNSA. CDR3 protein: CASSQRDAYEQYF. DNA for the CDR3: TGTGCCAGCAGCCAGCGGGACGCATACGAGCAGTACTTC. The variable domain in full, completed from reference TRBV7-2 and TRBJ2-7, reads GAGVSQSPSNKVTEKGKDVELRCDPISGHTALYWYRQSLGQGLEFLIYFQGNSAPDKSGLPSDRFSAERTGGSVSTLTIQRTQQEDSAVYLCASSQRDAYEQYFGPGTRLTVT.

The rearrangement joins TRBV5-1 to TRBJ2-5, with D perhaps matching TRBD2 (5 bases). The CDR3 extends over 15 amino acids. Germline CDR1 SGHRS, CDR2 YFSETQ. V dropped 2 bases and J dropped 5 bases, with 16 bases sitting between them. For the CDR3, the DNA is TGCGCCAGCAGCTTAACCTCCGGGGTGGACGAGACCCAGTACTTC. Translating gives CASSLTSGVDETQYF.

The chain couples TRBV3-1 (or the pseudogene TRBV3-2) to TRBJ2-7; the match to TRBD1 covers 7 bases. This CDR3 region has 14 residues. Germline V lookup: CDR1 LGHDT, CDR2 YNNKEL (reference sequence). With V trimmed by 7 bases and J by 3 bases, 9 bases remained unmatched. The CDR3 DNA sequence: TGTGCCAGCACCTCCAAGTGGGACAGCTACGAGCAGTACTTC. This sequence encodes CASTSKWDSYEQYF.

This chain connects TRBV3-1 (or the pseudogene TRBV3-2) to TRBJ2-7; TRBD2 aligns across 12 bases. CDR3 length: 15 residues. CDR1 is LGHDT and CDR2 is YNNKEL in the germline V gene (reference sequence). After removal of 3 bases from V and 3 bases from J, the junction contained 3 bases not matched to a gene. The CDR3 spells CASSHPTSGSYEQYF. The DNA for the CDR3 is TGTGCCAGCAGCCACCCGACTAGCGGGAGCTACGAGCAGTACTTC.

The chain couples TRBV19 to TRBJ1-1, with D possibly being TRBD1 (5 bases). Germline CDR1 and CDR2: LNHDA and SQIVND (reference sequence). This CDR3 has 16 residues. Trimming pared 0 bases from V and 4 bases from J, leaving 15 bases between. The CDR3 reads CASSIDLGGSGTEAFF. CDR3 DNA sequence: TGTGCCAGTAGTATAGATCTCGGGGGGAGTGGCACTGAAGCTTTCTTT.

The V and J genes are TRBV12-3 or TRBV12-4 and TRBJ1-1, with D tentatively TRBD1 (6 bases). The V end lost 11 bases, the J end lost 8 bases, and 18 bases lay between the germline ends. The length of the CDR3 is 12 residues. DNA of the CDR3: TGTGCCGGGCAACAGGGCTCCTTCGAAGCTTTCTTT. This encodes CAGQQGSFEAFF.

The V gene is TRBV5-1, the J gene TRBJ2-2; tentative D call: TRBD2 (6 bases). The CDR3 spans 15 residues. V dropped 0 bases and J dropped 6 bases, with 12 bases sitting between them. Germline lookup yields CDR1 SGHRS and CDR2 YFSETQ. CDR3: CASSLDASVPGELFF. As DNA, the CDR3 is TGCGCCAGCAGCTTGGACGCTAGCGTGCCCGGGGAGCTGTTTTTT. The full variable domain, completed using reference TRBV5-1 and TRBJ2-2, is KAGVTQTPRYLIKTRGQQVTLSCSPISGHRSVSWYQQTPGQGLQFLFEYFSETQRNKGNFPGRFSGRQFSNSRSEMNVSTLELGDSALYLCASSLDASVPGELFFGEGSRLTVL.

The gene calls are TRBV18 and TRBJ1-3, with TRBD1 as a possible D gene (6 bases). Germline CDR1 is KGHSH and CDR2 is LQKENI. Trimming left V 3 bases short and J 0 bases short, with 18 bases between. This CDR3 contains 18 residues. The CDR3 here is CASSPLATGGSSGNTIYF. In DNA, the CDR3 is TGTGCCAGCTCACCCCTTGCGACAGGTGGGAGCTCTGGAAACACCATATATTTT.

This chain links TRBV9 with TRBJ1-4, with D maybe TRBD1 (5 bases). The CDR3 is 14 residues long. Per germline, CDR1 SGDLS and CDR2 YYNGEE. V was cut by 4 bases and J by 4 bases, with 11 bases left in between. CDR3 sequence: CASSPGSLNEKLFF. For the CDR3, the DNA is TGTGCCAGCAGCCCAGGGTCACTTAATGAAAAACTGTTTTTT.

In nucleotides, the CDR3 is TGTGCCAGTAGTATGAGGGAGAACACTGAAGCTTTCTTT. Protein: CASSMRENTEAFF. This chain joins TRBV19 and TRBJ1-1; no clear D gene. Trimming pared 3 bases from V and 1 base from J, leaving 6 bases between. The germline V gene has CDR1 LNHDA and CDR2 SQIVND (reference sequence). The CDR3 sequence is 13 residues long.

The V and J genes are TRBV24-1 and TRBJ1-1, with 11 bases fitting TRBD1. The CDR3 length is 13 residues. Germline assignment: CDR1 KGHDR and CDR2 SFDVKD. After removal of 5 bases from V and 7 bases from J, the junction contained 2 bases not matched to a gene. The DNA of the CDR3 is TGTGCCACCAGTGGGGACAGGGGGAGTGAAGCTTTCTTT. Amino acid sequence: CATSGDRGSEAFF.

V is TRBV11-2 and J is TRBJ2-2, with 7 positions matching TRBD1. CDR3 size: 15 residues. Looked up from germline, CDR1 is SGHAT and CDR2 is FQNNGV. V was clipped by 5 bases and J by 7 bases; unmatched bases: 10. The CDR3 here is CASSQRQGKDGELFF. The CDR3 region has the DNA TGTGCCAGCAGCCAGAGACAGGGAAAGGACGGGGAGCTGTTTTTT.